A single sample is the source of the 21 T cell receptor beta chains below, sequenced in a study of T cells in Graves' hyperthyroidism and ophthalmopathy. Using RNA transcripts as the source, TCR beta CDR3 regions were amplified. RT-PCR in the first round (using the HTBI primer set) targeted the TCR CDR3. One entry per CDR3 protein results from TCRdb running MiXCR on the multiplex PCR reads. The sample lists some 460,000 distinct CDR3 sequences; approximately 14% were seen once. The sample taken for sequencing was blood. Source of these receptors: a young woman with Graves' hyperthyroidism.

The rearrangement uses TRBV27 and TRBJ2-3, with 9 bases aligning to TRBD1. The CDR3 sequence is 13 residues long. The germline V gene has CDR1 MNHEY and CDR2 SMNVEV (reference sequence). The V segment lost 7 bases and the J segment 7 bases; nucleotides outside the gene matches: 6. The CDR3 loop reads CASTGQGLNTQYF. Here the CDR3 DNA reads TGTGCCAGCACGGGACAGGGCTTAAATACGCAGTATTTT.

This clonotype came up many times. CDR3 region: CASSYQGPDTQYF. The CDR3 DNA is TGTGCCAGCAGTTATCAGGGTCCGGATACGCAGTATTTT. This sequence joins TRBV12-3 or TRBV12-4 and TRBJ2-3; tentatively, D is TRBD1 (5 bases). CDR3 size: 13 residues. Trimming cost V 4 bases and J 6 bases, with 11 bases left between them.

V usage is TRBV12-3 or TRBV12-4 and J usage is TRBJ2-7, with 10 positions matching TRBD1. V gave up 6 bases and J gave up 3 bases; unmatched junction bases: 5. This CDR3 contains 14 residues. Here the CDR3 DNA reads TGTGCCAGCAGCCCTGGACAGGGGGACTACGAGCAGTACTTC. Protein: CASSPGQGDYEQYF.

This clonotype was recorded a few times. The genes are TRBV7-2 and TRBJ1-6, with D possibly being TRBD1 (6 bases). The V and J ends lost 1 base and 7 bases respectively, with 11 bases between them. Germline V gives CDR1 SGHTA, CDR2 FQGNSA. This CDR3 comprises 15 residues. As DNA, the CDR3 is TGTGCCAGCAGCTTAGTCGGACAGCGCAATTCACCCCTCCACTTT. Its translation is CASSLVGQRNSPLHF.

This clonotype was found a few times. V usage is TRBV4-2 and J usage is TRBJ2-7; D may correspond to TRBD1 or TRBD2 (5 bases each). The CDR3 runs to 17 residues. Trimming took 1 base from V and 2 from J, leaving 18 bases between them. The germline CDR1 and CDR2 sequences are LGHNA and YNFKEQ. The CDR3 protein is CASSQGAGTAGAYEQYF. For the CDR3, the DNA is TGTGCCAGCAGCCAAGGTGCCGGGACGGCGGGTGCCTACGAGCAGTACTTC.

The chain combines TRBV12-3 or TRBV12-4 with TRBJ2-1; D remains ambiguous. Trimming took off 4 bases at V and 2 bases at J, with 12 bases between the two ends. This CDR3 spans 15 amino acids. The CDR3 DNA reads as TGTGCCAGCAGTTCCGTTCCCCTAGCCTACAATGAGCAGTTCTTC. Amino acid sequence: CASSSVPLAYNEQFF.

The chain couples TRBV7-8 to TRBJ2-7, with D possibly matching TRBD2 (6 bases). In germline, CDR1 is SGHVS, CDR2 FQNEAQ. This CDR3 has 16 residues. V gave up 4 bases and J gave up 7 bases, with 23 bases separating them. In DNA form, the CDR3 reads TGTGCCAGCAGCTCGACGTACACCGGGACTTCCTCGGAGCAGTACTTC. It codes for CASSSTYTGTSSEQYF.

The chain combines TRBV19 with TRBJ2-1, with 11 bases matching TRBD2. CDR1 is LNHDA, CDR2 SQIVND, per germline (reference sequence). This CDR3 has 16 amino acids. V lost 4 bases and J lost 2; bases outside the gene matches: 4. The CDR3 loop reads CASSRSSGRPYNEQFF. The CDR3 bases are TGTGCCAGTAGTAGATCTAGCGGGAGGCCCTACAATGAGCAGTTCTTC. Full variable domain (rest looked up from reference TRBV19 and TRBJ2-1): DGGITQSPKYLFRKEGQNVTLSCEQNLNHDAMYWYRQDPGQGLRLIYYSQIVNDFQKGDIAEGYSVSREKKESFPLTVTSAQKNPTAFYLCASSRSSGRPYNEQFFGPGTRLTVL.

The chain carries TRBV3-1 and TRBJ2-1; 15 positions match TRBD2. Per germline, CDR1 LGHDT and CDR2 YNNKEL (reference sequence). The CDR3 contains 20 residues. V gave up 0 bases and J gave up 2 bases; unmatched junction bases: 8. CDR3 loop: CASSQDRGLAGGIAYNEQFF. The CDR3 nucleotides are TGTGCCAGCAGCCAAGATCGGGGACTAGCGGGAGGAATCGCCTACAATGAGCAGTTCTTC.

This clonotype was detected only a few times. The chain joins TRBV29-1 to TRBJ2-2; possibly TRBD1 for D (5 bases). Germline V gene lookup returns CDR1 SQVTM and CDR2 ANQGSEA. Trimming stripped 7 bases from V and 3 bases from J, with 12 bases between. The CDR3 spans 13 residues. The CDR3 coding sequence is TGCAGCGGGAAAGACAGATACACCGGGGAGCTGTTTTTT. Its protein is CSGKDRYTGELFF.

The chain joins TRBV28 to TRBJ2-1; 9 nucleotides match TRBD2. V trimming: 1 base; J trimming: 4 bases; junction bases outside the gene matches: 2. Germline CDR1 MDHEN, CDR2 SYDVKM. CDR3 length: 15 amino acids. CDR3 bases: TGTGCCAGCAGTTTATCGACTAGCGGTTACAATGAGCAGTTCTTC. It translates to CASSLSTSGYNEQFF. Based on the CDR3 plus reference TRBV28 and TRBJ2-1, the full variable domain is DVKVTQSSRYLVKRTGEKVFLECVQDMDHENMFWYRQDPGLGLRLIYFSYDVKMKEKGDIPEGYSVSREKKERFSLILESASTNQTSMYLCASSLSTSGYNEQFFGPGTRLTVL.

The gene calls are TRBV19 and TRBJ1-5; D is ambiguous. The V end was cut by 3 bases, the J end by 10 bases, with 19 bases between. The CDR3 is 15 residues long. The germline V gene has CDR1 LNHDA and CDR2 SQIVND (reference sequence). CDR3 region: CASSMVGTPYQPQHF. The CDR3 DNA sequence: TGTGCCAGTAGTATGGTCGGTACACCCTACCAACCCCAGCATTTT.

As for this clonotype: Being one base from a much bigger clone, this may be a read error. The J gene is TRBJ2-3, the V gene TRBV6-1; D possibly corresponds to TRBD2 (5 bases). The CDR3 has 17 residues. Trimming pared 4 bases from V and 0 bases from J, leaving 17 bases between. Germline V gene sequence: CDR1 MNHNS, CDR2 SASEGT. CDR3 loop: CASSAWRVRISTDTQYF. The CDR3 region has the DNA TGTGCCAGCAGTGCTTGGCGGGTGAGAATTAGCACAGATACGCAGTATTTT.

This clonotype turned up a few times. The chain couples TRBV14 to TRBJ2-2, with D perhaps TRBD1 or TRBD2 (7 bases each). V was trimmed by 4 bases and J by 3 bases, leaving 12 bases between them. Germline CDR1 and CDR2: SGHDN and FVKESK. This CDR3 has 15 residues. CDR3 residues: CASSRGGQYTGELFF. CDR3 sequence (DNA): TGTGCCAGCAGCCGCGGGGGACAGTACACCGGGGAGCTGTTTTTT. The complete variable domain, with remaining parts taken from reference TRBV14 and TRBJ2-2, reads EAGVTQFPSHSVIEKGQTVTLRCDPISGHDNLYWYRRVMGKEIKFLLHFVKESKQDESGMPNNRFLAERTGGTYSTLKVQPAELEDSGVYFCASSRGGQYTGELFFGEGSRLTVL.

This rearrangement joins TRBV3-1 to TRBJ1-2; 7 bases line up with TRBD1. Germline V CDR1 and CDR2: LGHDT, YNNKEL (reference sequence). The junction had 2 bases not matched to a gene; V was cut back by 1 base and J by 3 bases. The CDR3 contains 14 residues. The CDR3 sequence: CASSQVGTDYGYTF. The CDR3 DNA reads TGTGCCAGCAGCCAAGTGGGGACAGACTATGGCTACACCTTC.

The chain carries TRBV28 and TRBJ2-7, with unresolved D. V shed 10 bases and J shed 3 bases, with 7 bases lying between them. The CDR3 is 10 residues long. CDR1 and CDR2 (germline): MDHEN, SYDVKM. Here the CDR3 reads CATMGYEQYF. CDR3 bases: TGTGCCACAATGGGCTACGAGCAGTACTTC.

This clonotype occurred many times. This chain uses TRBV3-1 with TRBJ1-5, with D unresolved. CDR1 is LGHDT, CDR2 YNNKEL, per germline (reference sequence). Trimming shortened V by 0 bases and J by 2 bases, and 14 bases separated the two germline ends. The CDR3 extends over 17 amino acids. The CDR3 protein is CASSQEGVRGGNQPQHF. In DNA form, the CDR3 reads TGTGCCAGCAGCCAAGAGGGAGTACGGGGTGGCAATCAGCCCCAGCATTTT.

Worth noting for this clonotype: This may be a read error, as it is one base from a much larger clone. The chain uses TRBV29-1 and TRBJ1-1; D uncertain. The CDR3 contains 15 residues. CDR1 and CDR2 from the germline V gene are SQVTM and ANQGSEA. The V end lost 4 bases, the J end lost 6 bases, and 21 bases lay between the germline ends. CDR3 sequence: CSVAVRMAAVPEAFF. In DNA form, the CDR3 reads TGCAGCGTTGCTGTCAGGATGGCCGCGGTCCCTGAAGCTTTCTTT.

This clonotype was seen ten or more times. The rearrangement links TRBV27 to TRBJ2-1; 7 bases align to TRBD1. J gave up 2 bases and V 10 bases, and 11 bases lay outside the gene matches. CDR3 length: 15 residues. In germline, CDR1 is MNHEY, CDR2 SMNVEV (reference sequence). Here the CDR3 DNA reads TGTGCCACAGGCCGGACAGGAGAGGCCTACAATGAGCAGTTCTTC. Its translation: CATGRTGEAYNEQFF.

V gene TRBV6-1 combines with J gene TRBJ1-5; D ambiguous. Trimming left V 6 bases short and J 0 bases short, with 12 bases between. This CDR3 is built from 15 residues. The germline V gene encodes CDR1 MNHNS and CDR2 SASEGT. The CDR3 protein is CASRLDNYSNQPQHF. DNA of the CDR3: TGTGCCAGCAGGCTCGATAATTATAGCAATCAGCCCCAGCATTTT.

The chain employs TRBV6-1 and TRBJ2-7; D remains ambiguous. The CDR3 contains 13 residues. Germline CDR1 and CDR2: MNHNS and SASEGT. V was clipped by 0 bases and J by 4 bases, with 7 bases between them. The CDR3 spells CASSEALGYEQYF. CDR3 nucleotides: TGTGCCAGCAGTGAAGCGCTCGGGTACGAGCAGTACTTC.